This T cell receptor beta chain was retrieved from a study of tumor-infiltrating lymphocytes in primary liver carcinoma. Findings and caveats of the study: It was observed that only about 7-24% of the top clones appeared in every one of the five tumor regions.

Without any cell sorting, roughly 18-31 mg of bulk tissue yielded co-extracted RNA and DNA. Among the patients, all had chronic HBV infection and none had been treated. From about 530 ng total RNA, TCR beta cDNA was generated with a primer in the constant region. Three rounds of nested multiplex PCR with slightly modified ARM-PCR produced TCR beta libraries. TRBV1-TRBV30 forward and Cbeta reverse primers drove the first two roughly 10-cycle rounds. TCRdb analysed the multiplex PCR reads with MiXCR anew, one entry per CDR3 protein. The sample has just under 55,000 distinct CDR3 sequences, 70% to 80% seen once. As for this clonotype: Antigen specificity is unknown. Germline is not matched at one junction end, which may reflect a read error.

CDR1 MNHEY and CDR2 SVGAGI come from the germline V gene. The CDR3 consists of 15 residues. The TCR originated in a man aged 40-50 years with primary liver carcinoma and hepatitis B virus infection. The V gene is TRBV6-5, the J gene TRBJ2-7; 11 bases are a match to TRBD2. Material: liver tumor tissue from sampling region 2. The subset here: tumor region T2, inferior pole. The CDR3 region is CVSSWTSGSTYEQYF. The CDR3 DNA follows: TGTGTCAGCAGTTGGACTAGCGGGTCTACCTACGAGCAATACTTC.